The TCR beta chain described here comes from a study of T-cell reconstitution after alpha-beta-depleted transplantation in children. This clonotype was seen at least ten times. This CDR3 contains 15 residues. Trimming stripped 2 bases from V and 4 bases from J, with 14 bases between. The germline V gene encodes CDR1 SGHKS and CDR2 YYEKEE (reference sequence). This sample's TCRbeta library carried unique molecular identifier barcodes. TCRdb re-derived calls from the PCR reads in MiXCR, one entry per CDR3 protein. This sample has approximately 240,000 distinct CDR3 sequences; approximately 9.9% occur once, and the top ten carry around 5.1%.

V is TRBV5-5 and J is TRBJ2-3; D is unclear. The receptor was isolated from a human donor who donated a stem cell graft to a child with SCID. Sequencing was performed on PBMCs from the stem cell graft donor, taken from the stem cell graft. Here the CDR3 DNA reads TGTGCCAGCAGCTTATGGATGTCCTTCTCAGATACGCAGTATTTT. It yields the protein CASSLWMSFSDTQYF. The full variable domain, with the rest looked up from reference TRBV5-5 and TRBJ2-3, is DAGVTQSPTHLIKTRGQQVTLRCSPISGHKSVSWYQQVLGQGPQFIFQYYEKEERGRGNFPDRFSARQFPNYSSELNVNALLLGDSALYLCASSLWMSFSDTQYFGPGTRLTVL.